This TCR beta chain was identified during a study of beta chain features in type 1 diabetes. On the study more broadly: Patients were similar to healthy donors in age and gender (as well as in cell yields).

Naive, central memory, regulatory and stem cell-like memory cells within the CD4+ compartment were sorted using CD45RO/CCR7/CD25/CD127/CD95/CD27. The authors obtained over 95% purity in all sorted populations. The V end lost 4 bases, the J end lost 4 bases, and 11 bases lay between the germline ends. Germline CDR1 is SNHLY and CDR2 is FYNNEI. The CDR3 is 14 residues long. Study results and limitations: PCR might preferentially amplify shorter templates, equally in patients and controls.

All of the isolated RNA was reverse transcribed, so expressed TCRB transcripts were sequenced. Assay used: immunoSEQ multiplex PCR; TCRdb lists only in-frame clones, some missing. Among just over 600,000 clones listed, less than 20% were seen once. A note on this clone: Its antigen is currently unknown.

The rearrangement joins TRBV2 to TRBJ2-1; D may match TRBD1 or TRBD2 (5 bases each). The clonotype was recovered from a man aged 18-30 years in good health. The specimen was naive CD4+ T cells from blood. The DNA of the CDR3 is TGTGCCAGCAGTGGGGACGGATCTTACAATGAGCAGTTCTTC. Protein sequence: CASSGDGSYNEQFF. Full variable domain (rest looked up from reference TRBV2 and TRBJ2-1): EPEVTQTPSHQVTQMGQEVILRCVPISNHLYFYWYRQILGQKVEFLVSFYNNEISEKSEIFDDQFSVERPDGSNFTLKIRSTKLEDSAMYFCASSGDGSYNEQFFGPGTRLTVL.